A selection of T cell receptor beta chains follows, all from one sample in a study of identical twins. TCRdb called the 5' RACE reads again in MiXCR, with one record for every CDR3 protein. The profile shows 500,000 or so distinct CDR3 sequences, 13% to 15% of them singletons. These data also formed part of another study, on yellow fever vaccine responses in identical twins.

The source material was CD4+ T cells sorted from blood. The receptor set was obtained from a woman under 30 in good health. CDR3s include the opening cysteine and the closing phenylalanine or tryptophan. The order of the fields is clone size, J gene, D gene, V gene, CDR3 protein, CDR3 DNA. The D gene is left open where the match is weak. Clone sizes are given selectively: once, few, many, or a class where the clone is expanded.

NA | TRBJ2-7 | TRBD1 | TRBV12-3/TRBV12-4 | CASSFERTGGDEQYF | TGTGCCAGCAGTTTTGAGAGGACAGGGGGGGACGAGCAGTACTTC
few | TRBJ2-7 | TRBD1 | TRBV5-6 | CASILWDRDQSEQYF | TGTGCCAGCATTCTTTGGGACAGGGACCAATCCGAGCAGTACTTC
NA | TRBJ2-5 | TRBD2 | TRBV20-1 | CSAREGIAGETQYF | TGCAGTGCTAGAGAGGGGATAGCGGGAGAGACCCAGTACTTC
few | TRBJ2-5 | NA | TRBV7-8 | CASRLDARETQYF | TGTGCCAGCAGATTAGATGCACGAGAGACCCAGTACTTC
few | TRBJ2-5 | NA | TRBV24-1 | CATSDLTGGRETQYF | TGTGCCACCAGTGATTTGACAGGTGGAAGGGAGACCCAGTACTTC
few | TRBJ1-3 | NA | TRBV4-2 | CASSQGGSTPGNTIYF | TGTGCCAGCAGCCAGGGGGGGAGTACGCCTGGAAACACCATATATTTT
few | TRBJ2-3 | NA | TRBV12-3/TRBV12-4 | CASSFVGGSTDTQYF | TGTGCCAGCAGTTTTGTTGGCGGGAGCACAGATACGCAGTATTTT
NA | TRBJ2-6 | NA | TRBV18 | CASSPRAGPTSGANVLTF | TGTGCCAGCTCACCACGTGCAGGGCCCACCTCTGGGGCCAACGTCCTGACTTTC
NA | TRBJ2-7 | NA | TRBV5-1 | CASSIQARSYEQYF | TGCGCCAGCAGCATACAGGCCCGCTCCTACGAGCAGTACTTC
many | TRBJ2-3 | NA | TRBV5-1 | CASSGTSTDTQYF | TGCGCCAGCAGTGGAACGTCCACAGATACGCAGTATTTT
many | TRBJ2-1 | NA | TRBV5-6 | CASSLGQESYNEQFF | TGTGCCAGCAGCTTGGGGCAGGAATCCTACAATGAGCAGTTCTTC
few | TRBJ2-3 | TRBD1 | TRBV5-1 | CASSADRGITDTQYF | TGCGCCAGCAGCGCGGACAGGGGCATTACAGATACGCAGTATTTT
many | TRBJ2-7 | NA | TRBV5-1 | CASSATDPSYEQYF | TGCGCCAGCAGCGCGACAGATCCCTCCTACGAGCAGTACTTC
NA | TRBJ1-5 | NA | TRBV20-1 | CSAMPVNQPQHF | TGCAGTGCCATGCCGGTAAATCAGCCCCAGCATTTT
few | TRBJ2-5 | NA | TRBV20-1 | CSARDLGGPGTQYF | TGCAGTGCTAGAGATTTAGGAGGCCCGGGGACCCAGTACTTC
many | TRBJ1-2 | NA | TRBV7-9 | CASSSSDAWGYTF | TGTGCCAGCAGCTCGTCTGACGCCTGGGGCTACACCTTC
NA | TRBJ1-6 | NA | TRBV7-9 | CASSFQGQLSPLHF | TGTGCCAGCAGCTTCCAAGGACAGCTATCACCCCTCCACTTT
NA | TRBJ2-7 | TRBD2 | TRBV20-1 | CSAALLAGGPSHEQYF | TGCAGTGCGGCTCTACTAGCGGGAGGGCCGAGTCACGAGCAGTACTTC
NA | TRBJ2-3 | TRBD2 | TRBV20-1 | CSARDRVLIAGNSTDTQYF | TGCAGTGCTAGAGATAGGGTGCTAATAGCGGGGAATAGCACAGATACGCAGTATTTT
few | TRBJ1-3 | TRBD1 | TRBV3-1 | CASSQGTGGAETIYF | TGTGCCAGCAGCCAAGGGACAGGGGGCGCGGAGACCATATATTTT
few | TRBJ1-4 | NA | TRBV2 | CASSVKVGEKLFF | TGTGCCAGCAGTGTTAAGGTGGGGGAAAAACTGTTTTTT
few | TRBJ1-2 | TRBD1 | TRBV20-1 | CSARDPGQGNGYTF | TGCAGTGCTAGAGATCCTGGACAGGGAAATGGCTACACCTTC
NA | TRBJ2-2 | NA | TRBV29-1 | CGGGSGHRGAVFF | NA
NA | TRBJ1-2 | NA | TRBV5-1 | CASSLGSNDYGYTF | TGCGCCAGCAGCTTGGGCAGTAATGACTATGGCTACACCTTC
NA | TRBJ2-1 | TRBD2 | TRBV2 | CASSAFGLAGHNEQFF | TGTGCCAGCAGTGCCTTTGGACTAGCGGGCCACAATGAGCAGTTCTTC
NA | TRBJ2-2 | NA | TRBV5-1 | CASSGQGGDTGELFF | TGCGCCAGCAGCGGACAGGGAGGGGACACCGGGGAGCTGTTTTTT
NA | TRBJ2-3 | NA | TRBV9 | CASSVRLITDTQYF | TGTGCCAGCAGCGTCCGGCTAATCACAGATACGCAGTATTTT
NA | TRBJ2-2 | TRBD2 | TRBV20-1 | CSASGGTSVTGELFF | TGCAGTGCTAGTGGCGGGACTAGCGTCACCGGGGAGCTGTTTTTT
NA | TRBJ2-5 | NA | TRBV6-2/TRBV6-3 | CASSTGNQETQYF | TGTGCCAGCAGCACAGGAAACCAAGAGACCCAGTACTTC